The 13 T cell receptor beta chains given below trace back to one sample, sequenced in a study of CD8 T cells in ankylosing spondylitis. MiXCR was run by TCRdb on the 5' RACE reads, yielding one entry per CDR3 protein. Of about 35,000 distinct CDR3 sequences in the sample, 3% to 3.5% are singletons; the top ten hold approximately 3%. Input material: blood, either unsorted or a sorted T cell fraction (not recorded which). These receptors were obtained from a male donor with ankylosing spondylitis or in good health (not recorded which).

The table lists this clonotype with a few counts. The CDR3 sequence: CASSLPGLTSNYGYTF. The CDR3 nucleotides read TGTGCCAGCAGTCTTCCGGGCCTCACCTCTAACTATGGCTACACCTTC. This rearrangement joins TRBV9 to TRBJ1-2; D is uncertain. The CDR3 is 16 amino acids. V was shortened by 5 bases and J by 0 bases, with 17 bases between the two germline ends. Germline CDR1 SGDLS, CDR2 YYNGEE.

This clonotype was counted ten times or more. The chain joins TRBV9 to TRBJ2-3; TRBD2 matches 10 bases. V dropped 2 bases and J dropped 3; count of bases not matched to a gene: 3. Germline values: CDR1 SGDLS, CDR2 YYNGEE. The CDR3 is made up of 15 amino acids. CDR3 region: CASSVLAGVTDTQYF. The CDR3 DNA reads TGTGCCAGCAGCGTTCTAGCGGGAGTTACAGATACGCAGTATTTT. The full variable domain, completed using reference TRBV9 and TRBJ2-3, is DSGVTQTPKHLITATGQRVTLRCSPRSGDLSVYWYQQSLDQGLQFLIQYYNGEERAKGNILERFSAQQFPDLHSELNLSSLELGDSALYFCASSVLAGVTDTQYFGPGTRLTVL.

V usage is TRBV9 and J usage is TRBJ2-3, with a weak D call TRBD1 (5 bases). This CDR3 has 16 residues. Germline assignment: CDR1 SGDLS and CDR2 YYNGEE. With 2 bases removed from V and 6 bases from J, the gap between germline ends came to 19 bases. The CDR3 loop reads CASSVSLAGFADTQYF. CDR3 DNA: TGTGCCAGCAGCGTTTCTTTGGCAGGGTTTGCGGATACGCAGTATTTT.

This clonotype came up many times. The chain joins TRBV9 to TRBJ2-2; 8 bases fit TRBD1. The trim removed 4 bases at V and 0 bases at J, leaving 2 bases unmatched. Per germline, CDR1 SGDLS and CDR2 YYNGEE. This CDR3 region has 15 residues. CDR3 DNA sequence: TGTGCCAGCAGCTCGGACAGGGCGAACACCGGGGAGCTGTTTTTT. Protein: CASSSDRANTGELFF.

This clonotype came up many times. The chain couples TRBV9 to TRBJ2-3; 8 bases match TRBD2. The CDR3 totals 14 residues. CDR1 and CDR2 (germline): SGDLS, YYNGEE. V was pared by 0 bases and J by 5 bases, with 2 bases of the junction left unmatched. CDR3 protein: CASSVASGGDTQYF. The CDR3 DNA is TGTGCCAGCAGCGTAGCCAGCGGGGGAGATACGCAGTATTTT. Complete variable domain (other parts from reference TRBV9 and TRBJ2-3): DSGVTQTPKHLITATGQRVTLRCSPRSGDLSVYWYQQSLDQGLQFLIQYYNGEERAKGNILERFSAQQFPDLHSELNLSSLELGDSALYFCASSVASGGDTQYFGPGTRLTVL.

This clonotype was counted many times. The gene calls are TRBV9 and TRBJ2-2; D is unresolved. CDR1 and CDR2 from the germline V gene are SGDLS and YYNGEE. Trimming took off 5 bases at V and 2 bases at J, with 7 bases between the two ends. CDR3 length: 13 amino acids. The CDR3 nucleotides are TGTGCCAGCAGGGCGGCTAACACCGGGGAGCTGTTTTTT. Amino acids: CASRAANTGELFF. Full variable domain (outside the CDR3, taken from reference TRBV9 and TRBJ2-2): DSGVTQTPKHLITATGQRVTLRCSPRSGDLSVYWYQQSLDQGLQFLIQYYNGEERAKGNILERFSAQQFPDLHSELNLSSLELGDSALYFCASRAANTGELFFGEGSRLTVL.

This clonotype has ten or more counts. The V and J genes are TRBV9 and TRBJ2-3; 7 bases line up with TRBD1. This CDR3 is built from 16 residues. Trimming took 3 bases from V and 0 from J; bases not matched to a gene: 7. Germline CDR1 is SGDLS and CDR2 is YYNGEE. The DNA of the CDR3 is TGTGCCAGCAGCGCCCTTCGGGGACAGAGCACAGATACGCAGTATTTT. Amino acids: CASSALRGQSTDTQYF.

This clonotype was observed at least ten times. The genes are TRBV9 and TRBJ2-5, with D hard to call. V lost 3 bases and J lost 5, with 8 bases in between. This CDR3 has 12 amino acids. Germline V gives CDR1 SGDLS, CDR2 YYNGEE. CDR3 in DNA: TGTGCCAGCAGCGGCACCCGGGAGACCCAGTACTTC. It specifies CASSGTRETQYF.

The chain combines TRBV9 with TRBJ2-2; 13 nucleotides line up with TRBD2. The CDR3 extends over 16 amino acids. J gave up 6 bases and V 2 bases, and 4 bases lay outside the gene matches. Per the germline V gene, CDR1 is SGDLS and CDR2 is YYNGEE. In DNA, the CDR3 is TGTGCCAGCAGCGTGGGGACTAGCGGGAAGGCCGGGGAGCTGTTTTTT. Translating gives CASSVGTSGKAGELFF.

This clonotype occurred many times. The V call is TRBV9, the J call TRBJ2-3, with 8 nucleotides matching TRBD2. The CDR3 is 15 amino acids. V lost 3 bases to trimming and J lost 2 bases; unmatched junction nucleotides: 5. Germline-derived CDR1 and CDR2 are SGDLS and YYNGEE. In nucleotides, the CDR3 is TGTGCCAGCAGCGCAAGTAGCGGGGACACAGATACGCAGTATTTT. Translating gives CASSASSGDTDTQYF. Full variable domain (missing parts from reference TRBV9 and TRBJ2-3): DSGVTQTPKHLITATGQRVTLRCSPRSGDLSVYWYQQSLDQGLQFLIQYYNGEERAKGNILERFSAQQFPDLHSELNLSSLELGDSALYFCASSASSGDTDTQYFGPGTRLTVL.

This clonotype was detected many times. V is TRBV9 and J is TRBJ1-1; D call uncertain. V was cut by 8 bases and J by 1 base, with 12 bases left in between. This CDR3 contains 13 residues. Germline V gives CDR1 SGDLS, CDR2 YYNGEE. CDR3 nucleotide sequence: TGTGCCAGTACCTCGGGTCAGAACACTGAAGCTTTCTTT. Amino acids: CASTSGQNTEAFF.

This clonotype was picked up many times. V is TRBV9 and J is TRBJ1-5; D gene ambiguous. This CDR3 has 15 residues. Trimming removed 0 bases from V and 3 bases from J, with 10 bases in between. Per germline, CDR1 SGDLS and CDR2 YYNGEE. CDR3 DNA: TGTGCCAGCAGCGTAGGAGCCAATGTCAATCAGCCCCAGCATTTT. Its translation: CASSVGANVNQPQHF.

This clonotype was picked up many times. In DNA form, the CDR3 reads TGTGCCAGCAGCGTAGATCCGGGCTCTTCCTTGATTGAGCAGTTCTTC. Its translation: CASSVDPGSSLIEQFF. The V gene is TRBV9, the J gene TRBJ2-1; no clear D gene. V lost 0 bases to trimming and J lost 9 bases, with 19 bases between them. Germline-derived CDR1 and CDR2 are SGDLS and YYNGEE. The CDR3 has 16 amino acids.